A selection of T cell receptor beta chains follows, all from one sample in a study of blood T cell repertoires in COVID-19. This table comes from immunoSEQ multiplex PCR, and its TCRdb copy is limited to in-frame clones, with some not included. This sample has under 15,000 clones, with over 70% found just once. The sample was peripheral blood. The receptors originated from a man in his sixties with COVID-19, enrolled during active disease. The CDR3 runs from the conserved cysteine through the conserved F or W. D genes are given only for firm matches. Clone size is given for some rows only: seen once, a few or many times, or a class if the clone is expanded.

D,J,V,size,CDR3,DNA
TRBD1,TRBJ1-2,TRBV29-1,few,CSAGRTGPNYGYTF,TGCAGCGCCGGGCGGACAGGTCCTAACTATGGCTACACCTTC
NA,TRBJ2-1,TRBV7-6,few,CASSQGSSYNEQFF,TGTGCCAGCAGCCAGGGGTCCTCCTACAATGAGCAGTTCTTC
TRBD1,TRBJ1-2,TRBV6-5,NA,CASSPDRAGYGYTF,TGTGCCAGCAGTCCGGACAGGGCTGGCTATGGCTACACCTTC
NA,TRBJ2-3,TRBV10-3,few,CAISEGVLDTDTQYF,TGTGCCATCAGTGAAGGGGTTTTGGACACAGATACGCAGTATTTT
NA,TRBJ2-1,TRBV6-5,NA,CASSRAGSSYNEQFF,TGTGCCAGCAGCCGGGCTGGGAGCTCCTACAATGAGCAGTTCTTC
TRBD1,TRBJ2-1,TRBV5-1,few,CASSSQGAGNEQFF,TGCGCCAGCAGTTCTCAGGGGGCGGGGAATGAGCAGTTCTTC
TRBD1,TRBJ1-5,TRBV23-1,NA,CASTPTGGNQPQHF,TGCGCCAGCACCCCGACAGGGGGCAATCAGCCCCAGCATTTT
TRBD1,TRBJ2-1,TRBV27,few,CASSDRDRSYNEQFF,TGTGCCAGCAGCGACCGGGACAGGTCCTACAATGAGCAGTTCTTC
NA,TRBJ2-2,TRBV10-2,NA,CASSPWGPNTGELFF,TGCGCCAGCAGTCCCTGGGGGCCGAACACCGGGGAGCTGTTTTTT
TRBD2,TRBJ2-5,TRBV6-2/TRBV6-3,NA,CASSYSSSGRNQETQYF,TGTGCCAGCAGTTACAGTTCTAGCGGGAGGAACCAAGAGACCCAGTACTTC
NA,TRBJ2-3,TRBV25-1,few,CASSSTVTDTQYF,TGTGCCAGCAGTAGCACGGTCACAGATACGCAGTATTTT
NA,TRBJ2-1,TRBV5-4,NA,CASSLAWATYNEQFF,TGTGCCAGCAGCTTGGCATGGGCCACCTACAATGAGCAGTTCTTC
NA,TRBJ1-3,TRBV7-3,NA,CASSTDRGNTIYF,TGTGCCAGCAGCACAGACAGGGGAAACACCATATATTTT
NA,TRBJ2-2,TRBV29-1,NA,CSVYSGELFF,TGCAGCGTATATTCCGGGGAGCTGTTTTTT
NA,TRBJ1-6,TRBV18,NA,CASSPQQGSYNSLLHF,TGTGCCAGCTCACCGCAACAGGGCTCCTATAATTCACTCCTCCACTTT
NA,TRBJ2-6,TRBV11-3,NA,CASSPDSSGANVLTF,TGTGCCAGCAGCCCTGACAGCTCTGGGGCCAACGTCCTGACTTTC
NA,TRBJ1-4,TRBV9,few,CASSVGVANEKLFF,TGTGCCAGCAGCGTCGGGGTGGCTAATGAAAAACTGTTTTTT
NA,TRBJ1-2,TRBV27,NA,CASSLVAGNGYTF,TGTGCCAGCAGTTTAGTCGCAGGGAATGGCTACACCTTC
TRBD1,TRBJ1-1,TRBV7-6,NA,CASSLPSRDRAPNTEAFF,TGTGCCAGCAGCTTGCCTTCCCGGGACAGGGCCCCGAACACTGAAGCTTTCTTT
TRBD1,TRBJ1-6,TRBV9,few,CASSTGAAYNSPLHF,TGTGCCAGCAGTACAGGGGCTGCCTATAATTCACCCCTCCACTTT
TRBD1,TRBJ1-4,TRBV29-1,NA,CSVDSGLRGKLFF,TGCAGCGTTGATTCTGGGCTCAGGGGGAAACTGTTTTTT
TRBD1,TRBJ1-2,TRBV5-6,NA,CASSLWTGPYGYTF,TGTGCCAGCAGCTTGTGGACAGGCCCCTATGGCTACACCTTC
TRBD1,TRBJ1-2,TRBV29-1,NA,CSVPLPHVQGEYGYTF,TGCAGCGTCCCCCTTCCCCATGTACAGGGGGAATATGGCTACACCTTC
NA,TRBJ1-5,TRBV2,NA,CASSDYENQPQHF,TGTGCCAGCAGTGATTATGAGAATCAGCCCCAGCATTTT
NA,TRBJ1-3,TRBV2,once,CASSEWGLFVGNTIYF,TGTGCCAGCAGTGAATGGGGCCTCTTCGTCGGAAACACCATATATTTT
NA,TRBJ2-3,TRBV9,NA,CASSVGRRVTDTQYF,TGTGCCAGCAGCGTAGGAAGGAGGGTCACAGATACGCAGTATTTT
TRBD2,TRBJ2-1,TRBV9,NA,CASSAPSSGSSYNEQFF,TGTGCCAGCAGCGCGCCTTCTAGCGGGAGCTCCTACAATGAGCAGTTCTTC
TRBD1,TRBJ2-1,TRBV7-9,few,CASTPLRDRGDEQFF,TGTGCCAGCACCCCCCTCCGGGACAGGGGCGATGAGCAGTTCTTC
NA,TRBJ1-2,TRBV6-5,NA,CASSSFWGEGYGYTF,TGTGCCAGCAGTTCCTTTTGGGGGGAAGGCTATGGCTACACCTTC
TRBD1,TRBJ2-3,TRBV6-4,few,CATSDRGSDTQYF,TGTGCCACTTCGGACAGGGGGTCAGATACGCAGTATTTT
TRBD1,TRBJ2-7,TRBV28,NA,CASRQPGQGTEQYF,TGTGCCAGCAGGCAACCGGGACAGGGGACCGAGCAGTACTTC
TRBD2,TRBJ2-3,TRBV27,NA,CASSFSAGAGDTQYF,TGTGCCAGCAGTTTCTCAGCGGGAGCGGGAGATACGCAGTATTTT
NA,TRBJ1-1,TRBV4-1,NA,CASSQVGHTEAFF,TGCGCCAGCAGCCAAGTGGGGCACACTGAAGCTTTCTTT
NA,TRBJ1-5,TRBV6-5,few,CASRIQGDQPQHF,TGTGCCAGCAGGATACAGGGCGATCAGCCCCAGCATTTT
TRBD1,TRBJ1-6,TRBV27,NA,CASSFGRGLTYNSPLHF,TGTGCCAGCAGTTTCGGCAGGGGGCTCACCTATAATTCACCCCTCCACTTT
NA,TRBJ1-5,TRBV2,few,CASSPSEAANQPQHF,TGTGCCAGCAGTCCCTCCGAGGCAGCGAATCAGCCCCAGCATTTT
TRBD1,TRBJ1-1,TRBV5-5,NA,CASSLLRTGVNTEAFF,TGTGCCAGCAGCCTCCTTCGGACAGGGGTTAACACTGAAGCTTTCTTT
NA,TRBJ1-6,TRBV9,NA,CASSEGRGDNSPLHF,TGTGCCAGCAGCGAGGGCAGGGGAGATAATTCACCCCTCCACTTT
NA,TRBJ1-1,TRBV9,NA,CASSEDRMSTEAFF,TGTGCCAGCAGCGAAGACAGAATGAGCACTGAAGCTTTCTTT
NA,TRBJ2-4,TRBV6-2/TRBV6-3,NA,CASSFTTGGAKNIQYF,TGTGCCAGCAGTTTTACAACCGGGGGAGCCAAAAACATTCAGTACTTC
TRBD2,TRBJ2-1,TRBV2,once,CASSLGTSERNEQFF,TGTGCCAGCAGCCTCGGGACTAGCGAAAGGAATGAGCAGTTCTTC
NA,TRBJ2-4,TRBV13,NA,CASSLELDSRSPRDKNIQYF,TGTGCCAGCAGCTTAGAGTTGGACAGCCGAAGTCCTAGGGACAAAAACATTCAGTACTTC
TRBD1,TRBJ1-2,TRBV6-1,NA,CASSEGAGGFYDYGYTF,TGTGCCAGCAGTGAAGGGGCAGGGGGGTTTTATGACTATGGCTACACCTTC
NA,TRBJ1-1,TRBV3-1/TRBV3-2,NA,CASSHRGEAFF,TGTGCCAGCAGCCATCGGGGTGAAGCTTTCTTT
NA,TRBJ1-1,TRBV28,NA,CASSLKGGANTEAFF,TGTGCCAGCAGTTTAAAGGGTGGGGCGAACACTGAAGCTTTCTTT